The next 17 T cell receptor beta chains were all read from a single sample in a study of blood T cell repertoires in COVID-19. The repertoire was sequenced with immunoSEQ multiplex PCR; TCRdb's copy has only in-frame clones and lacks some. The sample has over 150,000 clones; 80% to 90% are singletons. The source material was peripheral blood. These receptors originate from a woman in her sixties or seventies who had recovered from COVID-19.

This sequence joins TRBV6-5 and TRBJ1-5; D uncertain. V lost 0 bases to trimming and J lost 2 bases, with 8 bases between them. The CDR3 consists of 15 residues. In germline, CDR1 is MNHEY, CDR2 SVGAGI. In DNA, the CDR3 is TGTGCCAGCAGTTACTCAGCGGTGGGCAATCAGCCCCAGCATTTT. Its protein product is CASSYSAVGNQPQHF.

V is TRBV24-1 and J is TRBJ1-1; 10 positions agree with TRBD1. The germline gives CDR1 KGHDR, CDR2 SFDVKD. CDR3 length: 16 amino acids. The V and J ends lost 8 bases and 4 bases, in that order; junction bases with no gene match: 12. This CDR3 reads CATTPGPGQGTTEAFF. In DNA form, the CDR3 reads TGTGCCACCACTCCAGGCCCGGGACAGGGGACCACTGAAGCTTTCTTT.

There are a few counts of this clone. It is unclear where the CDR3 begins or ends on the DNA, so no DNA is shown, and the CDR3 is as TCRdb lists it. The chain employs TRBV28 and TRBJ1-2. Germline V CDR1 and CDR2: MDHEN, SYDVKM. The CDR3 is 16 residues long, counting both termini. The CDR3 sequence: CATTSGSMATPSVPGF.

The DNA of the CDR3 is TGTGCCAGTAGATCACAGGGGCAAAACACCGGGGAGCTGTTTTTT. Its protein is CASRSQGQNTGELFF. The J gene is TRBJ2-2, the V gene TRBV19; 7 positions agree with TRBD1. Germline assignment: CDR1 LNHDA and CDR2 SQIVND (reference sequence). J lost 2 bases, V lost 6 bases, and 6 bases had no gene match. This CDR3 is 15 amino acids long.

This chain uses TRBV19 with TRBJ2-1; no definite D call. Germline values: CDR1 LNHDA, CDR2 SQIVND (reference sequence). The CDR3 covers 13 residues. Trimming left V 0 bases short and J 5 bases short, with 5 bases between. DNA of the CDR3: TGTGCCAGTAGTATAGAACAGCACAATGAGCAGTTCTTC. Protein product: CASSIEQHNEQFF.

V usage is TRBV24-1 and J usage is TRBJ2-3; D perhaps matches TRBD2 (6 bases). The V gene lost 1 base and the J gene lost 4 bases, with 20 bases spanning the gap. From germline, CDR1 is KGHDR and CDR2 SFDVKD. The CDR3 sequence is 18 residues long. CDR3 residues: CATSDLGSGGLRADTQYF. In nucleotides, the CDR3 is TGTGCCACCAGTGATTTAGGAAGTGGAGGGCTACGGGCAGATACGCAGTATTTT.

This sequence joins TRBV3-1 (or the pseudogene TRBV3-2) and TRBJ2-7; 15 bases are shared with TRBD2. The germline CDR1 and CDR2 sequences are LGHDT and YNNKEL (reference sequence). The trim removed 4 bases at V and 4 bases at J, leaving 2 bases unmatched. This CDR3 region has 15 residues. The CDR3 bases are TGTGCCAGCAGCCGAGGGACTAGCGGGGGGTACGAGCAGTACTTC. Residues: CASSRGTSGGYEQYF.

This clone has a single count. The chain combines TRBV29-1 with TRBJ1-2; weak D call: TRBD1 (6 bases). V was shortened by 0 bases and J by 7 bases, with 15 bases between the two germline ends. Per germline, CDR1 SQVTM and CDR2 ANQGSEA. The CDR3 extends over 14 amino acids. The CDR3 region is CSVEDRQGTGGYTF. Written as DNA, the CDR3 is TGCAGCGTTGAAGATCGTCAGGGGACGGGTGGCTACACCTTC.

The chain has TRBV28 and TRBJ1-2; D possibly corresponds to TRBD1 (5 bases). V dropped 2 bases and J dropped 3 bases, with 7 bases sitting between them. This CDR3 is built from 13 residues. Germline lookup yields CDR1 MDHEN and CDR2 SYDVKM. The CDR3 DNA reads as TGTGCCAGCAGTTTAGTGACAGACTATGGCTACACCTTC. Amino acid sequence: CASSLVTDYGYTF.

The genes are TRBV6-2 or TRBV6-3 and TRBJ2-7; TRBD1 is a possible D gene (6 bases). The V end lost 3 bases, the J end lost 3 bases, and 12 bases lay between the germline ends. This CDR3 is built from 14 residues. Germline loops: CDR1 MNHEY, CDR2 SVGEGT. Written as DNA, the CDR3 is TGTGCCAGCAGTTATCAGGGGAAAGGCTACGAGCAGTACTTC. Its protein is CASSYQGKGYEQYF.

The gene calls are TRBV6-6 and TRBJ2-5; 8 positions match TRBD1. Germline CDR1 MNHNY, CDR2 SVGAGI (reference sequence). This CDR3 has 13 amino acids. The V gene end was trimmed by 6 bases and the J gene end by 3 bases; junction bases not matched to a gene: 3. CDR3 protein: CASRGQAEETQYF. CDR3 sequence (DNA): TGTGCCAGCAGGGGACAGGCCGAAGAGACCCAGTACTTC.

The chain links TRBV10-3 to TRBJ2-1; TRBD2 matches at 13 bases. V was pared by 3 bases and J by 7 bases, with 6 bases of the junction left unmatched. Germline V CDR1 and CDR2: ENHRY, SYGVKD. CDR3 length: 16 residues. CDR3 nucleotide sequence: TGTGCCATCAGTGACCGTGGGACTAGCGGGAAAAATGAGCAGTTCTTC. Translated, it gives CAISDRGTSGKNEQFF.

The chain employs TRBV6-6 and TRBJ1-5, with no clear D. Germline CDR1 reads MNHNY; CDR2 reads SVGAGI (reference sequence). This CDR3 spans 14 amino acids. V lost 6 bases and J lost 0, with 9 bases in between. The CDR3 DNA reads as TGTGCCAGCAGCAACGACTATAGCAATCAGCCCCAGCATTTT. This gives the protein CASSNDYSNQPQHF.

This rearrangement joins TRBV7-8 to TRBJ2-2, with unresolved D. Looked up from germline, CDR1 is SGHVS and CDR2 is FQNEAQ. V was clipped by 6 bases and J by 5 bases, with 10 bases between them. This CDR3 has 13 amino acids. The CDR3 region has the DNA TGTGCCAGCAGATTCCGGAGTACCGGGGAGCTGTTTTTT. As protein: CASRFRSTGELFF.

The gene calls are TRBV18 and TRBJ2-5; the D is unclear. CDR3 size: 14 residues. V was pared by 5 bases and J by 2 bases, with 12 bases between. CDR1 KGHSH and CDR2 LQKENI come from the germline V gene. Here the CDR3 reads CASSSSSLQETQYF. CDR3 DNA: TGTGCCAGCTCATCTTCTAGTTTGCAAGAGACCCAGTACTTC. Filled out from reference TRBV18 and TRBJ2-5, the complete variable domain reads NAGVMQNPRHLVRRRGQEARLRCSPMKGHSHVYWYRQLPEEGLKFMVYLQKENIIDESGMPKERFSAEFPKEGPSILRIQQVVRGDSAAYFCASSSSSLQETQYFGPGTRLLVL.

The chain uses TRBV5-4 and TRBJ1-5; maybe TRBD1 (5 bases). Trimming shortened V by 4 bases and J by 1 base, and 12 bases separated the two germline ends. Per germline, CDR1 SGHNT and CDR2 YYREEE (reference sequence). The CDR3 covers 15 residues. Written as DNA, the CDR3 is TGTGCCAGCAGCCCGGGGGTGCAAAGCAATCAGCCCCAGCATTTT. Translated, it gives CASSPGVQSNQPQHF.

V is TRBV11-2 and J is TRBJ2-1, with D tentatively TRBD1 (5 bases). The V end lost 1 base, the J end lost 12 bases, and 13 bases lay between the germline ends. This CDR3 has 13 amino acids. Germline values: CDR1 SGHAT, CDR2 FQNNGV. The CDR3 DNA follows: TGTGCCAGCAGCTTAGTAAGGACAAGGGCGCAGTTCTTC. It encodes CASSLVRTRAQFF.